These 15 T cell receptor beta chains were sequenced from one sample in a study of T cell repertoires in cytomegalovirus infection. TCRdb reanalysed the reads using MiXCR and keeps one entry per CDR3 protein. Seen here are approximately 750,000 distinct CDR3 sequences, roughly 35% observed once, and the top ten hold more than 2.5%. The material sequenced was PBMCs. These receptors were obtained from a human donor in good health (CMV status not recorded). Some clones in this sample may be carry-over from other donors' samples.

The chain joins TRBV4-1 to TRBJ1-2; a possible D gene is TRBD1 (5 bases). In germline, CDR1 is MGHRA, CDR2 YSYEKL. The CDR3 extends over 14 amino acids. V was shortened by 0 bases and J by 7 bases, with 12 bases between the two germline ends. CDR3 nucleotide sequence: TGCGCCAGCAGCCAAGAGGGAAGGGGTTCTGGCTACACCTTC. This encodes CASSQEGRGSGYTF.

This clonotype was picked up a small number of times. The V and J genes are TRBV6-4 and TRBJ2-1, with D possibly TRBD1 on 8 matching bases. This CDR3 comprises 13 residues. Germline-derived CDR1 and CDR2 are MRHNA and SNTAGT. Trimming took 4 bases from V and 9 from J, leaving 13 bases between them. CDR3 nucleotide sequence: TGTGCCAGCAGTGTGACAGGGGAGGGTGAGCAGTTCTTC. Translating gives CASSVTGEGEQFF.

This rearrangement joins TRBV5-4 to TRBJ1-1; 9 nucleotides align to TRBD1. V was clipped by 5 bases and J by 10 bases; unmatched bases: 6. The CDR3 sequence is 12 residues long. Germline V gene data show CDR1 as SGHNT and CDR2 as YYREEE (reference sequence). DNA for the CDR3: TGTGCCAGCAGTCCCGGACAGGGGCCAGCTTTCTTT. It is translated as CASSPGQGPAFF.

Comments on this clonotype: This may come from a read error, since a much larger clone is one base off. The gene calls are TRBV7-2 and TRBJ2-4; unclear D gene. The CDR3 spans 14 residues. The V end lost 3 bases, the J end lost 9 bases, and 15 bases lay between the germline ends. Germline values: CDR1 SGHTA, CDR2 FQGNSA. This CDR3 is CASSFVRSSGIQYF. In nucleotides, the CDR3 is TGTGCCAGCAGCTTCGTCCGTTCTTCAGGCATTCAGTACTTC. The full variable domain, rest sourced from reference TRBV7-2 and TRBJ2-4, is GAGVSQSPSNKVTEKGKDVELRCDPISGHTALYWYRQSLGQGLEFLIYFQGNSAPDKSGLPSDRFSAERTGGSVSTLTIQRTQQEDSAVYLCASSFVRSSGIQYFGAGTRLSVL.

The table lists this clonotype with a few counts. This chain uses TRBV12-3 or TRBV12-4 with TRBJ1-6; 9 bases align to TRBD1. CDR3 length equals 15 residues. V shed 5 bases, J shed 7 bases, and the junction held 6 bases outside the gene matches. CDR3 nucleotide sequence: TGTGCCAGCAGTCCTCGGGGACAGGGAAATTCACCCCTCCACTTT. This sequence encodes CASSPRGQGNSPLHF.

The chain joins TRBV5-1 to TRBJ2-6, with 14 positions matching TRBD2. The germline CDR1 and CDR2 sequences are SGHRS and YFSETQ. The CDR3 has 20 residues. Losses at the gene ends were 4 bases for V and 1 base for J; bases not matched to a gene: 10. This CDR3 reads CASSRGLAGGLASGANVLTF. The DNA for the CDR3 is TGCGCCAGCAGCCGAGGACTAGCGGGAGGCCTGGCGTCTGGGGCCAACGTCCTGACTTTC.

This chain joins TRBV6-1 and TRBJ2-7; TRBD1 agrees at 7 bases. V was clipped by 10 bases and J by 6 bases; unmatched bases: 12. The CDR3 totals 13 residues. The germline CDR1 and CDR2 sequences are MNHNS and SASEGT. CDR3: CATQQAAGGEQYF. The CDR3 coding sequence is TGTGCCACCCAACAGGCGGCAGGGGGCGAGCAGTACTTC.

The chain joins TRBV19 to TRBJ2-1; D remains unclear. Trimming took off 3 bases at V and 0 bases at J, with 9 bases between the two ends. In germline, CDR1 is LNHDA, CDR2 SQIVND (reference sequence). The CDR3 is 15 residues long. CDR3 bases: TGTGCCAGTAGTATCGGCGAACCCTCCTACAATGAGCAGTTCTTC. It yields the protein CASSIGEPSYNEQFF. Together with reference TRBV19 and TRBJ2-1, the CDR3 gives the full variable domain: DGGITQSPKYLFRKEGQNVTLSCEQNLNHDAMYWYRQDPGQGLRLIYYSQIVNDFQKGDIAEGYSVSREKKESFPLTVTSAQKNPTAFYLCASSIGEPSYNEQFFGPGTRLTVL.

The genes are TRBV20-1 and TRBJ2-7; perhaps TRBD1 as D (6 bases). In germline, CDR1 is DFQATT, CDR2 SNEGSKA (reference sequence). V was pared by 5 bases and J by 2 bases, with 22 bases between. This CDR3 has 16 residues. In DNA form, the CDR3 reads TGCAGTGCTGAAGGCGGCCGGGACATGCCGCCCTACGAGCAGTACTTC. Its protein product is CSAEGGRDMPPYEQYF.

CDR3 loop: CASNPGQSTYNEQFF. CDR3 DNA sequence: TGTGCCAGCAACCCGGGACAGTCCACCTACAATGAGCAGTTCTTC. The genes are TRBV27 and TRBJ2-1, with 7 bases matching TRBD1. Germline CDR1 and CDR2: MNHEY and SMNVEV (reference sequence). V gave up 7 bases and J gave up 2 bases; unmatched junction bases: 8. This CDR3 has 15 amino acids.

This clonotype appeared a single time. V usage is TRBV7-9 and J usage is TRBJ2-2; possibly TRBD2 for D (6 bases). V lost 5 bases, J lost 2 bases, and 15 bases lay in between. The germline CDR1 and CDR2 sequences are SEHNR and FQNEAQ (reference sequence). The CDR3 runs to 16 residues. The chain's CDR3 is CASSRQAGTNTGELFF. The DNA of the CDR3 is TGTGCCAGCAGCCGTCAGGCAGGGACTAACACCGGGGAGCTGTTTTTT. Complete variable domain (other parts from reference TRBV7-9 and TRBJ2-2): DTGVSQNPRHKITKRGQNVTFRCDPISEHNRLYWYRQTLGQGPEFLTYFQNEAQLEKSRLLSDRFSAERPKGSFSTLEIQRTEQGDSAMYLCASSRQAGTNTGELFFGEGSRLTVL.

The gene calls are TRBV6-1 and TRBJ1-4, with a tentative D call TRBD1 (5 bases). The CDR3 is 14 residues long. V lost 2 bases, J lost 3 bases, and 7 bases lay in between. From germline, CDR1 is MNHNS and CDR2 SASEGT. CDR3 amino acids: CASSERQPNEKLFF. The CDR3 DNA reads TGTGCCAGCAGTGAAAGACAGCCTAATGAAAAACTGTTTTTT.

This clonotype showed up just a few times. The chain carries TRBV10-3 and TRBJ1-5, with D unclear. The V end was cut by 4 bases, the J end by 9 bases, with 13 bases between. The germline CDR1 and CDR2 sequences are ENHRY and SYGVKD. The CDR3 covers 13 residues. The CDR3 loop reads CAISVEGSRPQHF. CDR3 bases: TGTGCCATCAGTGTAGAGGGTTCACGGCCCCAGCATTTT.

V gene TRBV11-2 combines with J gene TRBJ2-3; D may be TRBD2 (5 bases). Germline V gives CDR1 SGHAT, CDR2 FQNNGV. The ends were cut back, 6 bases at V and 2 bases at J, with 18 bases in the middle. CDR3 length: 16 amino acids. The CDR3 is CASRLQRSRYTDTQYF. In DNA form, the CDR3 reads TGTGCCAGCAGATTGCAGCGGAGCCGATACACAGATACGCAGTATTTT.

There are a few counts of this clonotype. The chain uses TRBV20-1 and TRBJ2-7; 14 bases line up with TRBD2. Germline V lookup: CDR1 DFQATT, CDR2 SNEGSKA (reference sequence). J lost 0 bases, V lost 7 bases, and 17 bases had no gene match. The CDR3 extends over 19 amino acids. The CDR3 sequence is CSVRSPGLAGVTSSYEQYF. Written as DNA, the CDR3 is TGCAGTGTCCGAAGCCCGGGACTAGCGGGGGTAACGAGCTCCTACGAGCAGTACTTC.